The next 20 T cell receptor beta chains were all read from a single sample in a study of OX40 agonist ivuxolimab in advanced cancers. Library prep was done by the immunoSEQ multiplex PCR assay. The source is immuneACCESS, and TCRdb retained only in-frame sequences with V and J called. Part of the clones is not carried over; for the studies checked, unresolved V genes explain less than half of this, and the remainder is unexplained. The sample includes approximately 66,000 clones, with around 85% observed a single time. Of the sample, 0.83% is held by the ten largest clones. Sample: CD4+ or CD8+ T cells sorted from blood, taken in a trial of the OX40 agonist ivuxolimab. These receptors all come from an adult with an advanced solid tumor such as melanoma, head and neck, liver or kidney cancer.

The rearrangement links TRBV27 to TRBJ2-7; 8 bases line up with TRBD1. Trimming took 2 bases from V and 4 from J; bases not matched to a gene: 7. Germline V gene sequence: CDR1 MNHEY, CDR2 SMNVEV (reference sequence). CDR3 length: 15 amino acids. The CDR3 loop is CASSLGGRGLYEQYF. The CDR3 DNA sequence: TGTGCCAGCAGTTTAGGAGGCAGGGGGCTATACGAGCAGTACTTC.

The rearrangement joins TRBV10-2 to TRBJ2-3; 10 bases are a match to TRBD2. CDR3 length: 15 residues. V gave up 6 bases and J gave up 6 bases; unmatched junction bases: 9. Germline assignment: CDR1 WSHSY and CDR2 SAAADI. The CDR3 sequence: CASRRSGGAGDTQYF. CDR3 DNA: TGCGCCAGCAGGAGGAGCGGGGGGGCCGGGGATACGCAGTATTTT.

This sequence joins TRBV14 and TRBJ2-1; 10 nucleotides align to TRBD2. Looked up from germline, CDR1 is SGHDN and CDR2 is FVKESK. The CDR3 is 14 amino acids. V was pared by 3 bases and J by 9 bases, with 5 bases of the junction left unmatched. CDR3 region: CASSQGLASGEQFF. As DNA, the CDR3 is TGTGCCAGCAGCCAGGGACTAGCGTCCGGTGAGCAGTTCTTC.

The V call is TRBV12-5, the J call TRBJ2-2; a possible D gene is TRBD1 (5 bases). The CDR3 spans 14 residues. V was shortened by 6 bases and J by 3 bases, with 11 bases between the two germline ends. Germline CDR1 LGHNT, CDR2 FRNRAP. The CDR3 spells CASGTSRDTGELFF. The CDR3 DNA is TGTGCTAGTGGAACCTCCAGGGACACCGGGGAGCTGTTTTTT.

The rearrangement links TRBV4-1 to TRBJ2-7; a possible D gene is TRBD2 (6 bases). This CDR3 region has 16 residues. The V gene lost 0 bases and the J gene lost 2 bases, with 14 bases spanning the gap. CDR1 is MGHRA, CDR2 YSYEKL, per germline. In DNA, the CDR3 is TGCGCCAGCAGCCAAGATGAGGGGCCGGGGGCCTACGAGCAGTACTTC. Translation gives CASSQDEGPGAYEQYF.

The chain recombines TRBV6-5 with TRBJ1-1, with D possibly TRBD1 on 5 matching bases. V was clipped by 7 bases and J by 1 base, with 13 bases between them. The CDR3 is made up of 14 amino acids. Per germline, CDR1 MNHEY and CDR2 SVGAGI. The CDR3 nucleotides are TGTGCCAGCACTGTGACAGCTCGGAACACTGAAGCTTTCTTT. Its translation: CASTVTARNTEAFF.

The chain employs TRBV30 and TRBJ1-2; D is ambiguous. This CDR3 comprises 14 residues. CDR1 and CDR2 from the germline V gene are GTSNPN and SVGIG (reference sequence). Trimming pared 1 base from V and 0 bases from J, leaving 9 bases between. The CDR3 loop reads CAWSAKTSNYGYTF. The CDR3 bases are TGTGCCTGGAGTGCCAAGACATCTAACTATGGCTACACCTTC.

V and J are TRBV9 and TRBJ2-3; 11 nucleotides agree with TRBD1. The CDR3 runs to 15 residues. Germline values: CDR1 SGDLS, CDR2 YYNGEE. With 4 bases clipped from V and 4 bases from J, the junction kept 5 bases outside the gene matches. The CDR3: CASSPGQGEADTQYF. The CDR3 region has the DNA TGTGCCAGCAGCCCGGGACAGGGGGAGGCAGATACGCAGTATTTT.

V usage is TRBV7-2 and J usage is TRBJ2-7, with 10 nucleotides matching TRBD2. The germline gives CDR1 SGHTA, CDR2 FQGNSA. The CDR3 consists of 16 residues. V lost 4 bases and J lost 4; bases outside the gene matches: 10. CDR3 bases: TGTGCCAGCAGCTCCCTACCCCTGACTAGCGGGTACGAGCAGTACTTC. It yields the protein CASSSLPLTSGYEQYF.

The chain recombines TRBV10-3 with TRBJ2-2, with a weak D call TRBD2 (5 bases). V shed 4 bases and J shed 4 bases, with 13 bases lying between them. This CDR3 is built from 15 residues. Germline values: CDR1 ENHRY, CDR2 SYGVKD. The CDR3: CAISVDRAGTGELFF. In DNA form, the CDR3 reads TGTGCCATCAGTGTGGATAGGGCGGGCACCGGGGAGCTGTTTTTT.

This clone appeared a few times. The gene calls are TRBV2 and TRBJ2-7, with 12 bases matching TRBD2. CDR3 length: 14 amino acids. Germline V gives CDR1 SNHLY, CDR2 FYNNEI. The junction had 5 bases not matched to a gene; V was cut back by 6 bases and J by 5 bases. The CDR3 nucleotides read TGTGCCAGCAGCGGACTAGCGGGGTGGGACGAGCAGTACTTC. Translated: CASSGLAGWDEQYF.

The chain employs TRBV5-4 and TRBJ1-2; 7 bases line up with TRBD1. The CDR3 runs to 15 residues. The trim removed 0 bases at V and 4 bases at J, leaving 6 bases unmatched. Per germline, CDR1 SGHNT and CDR2 YYREEE (reference sequence). The CDR3 loop is CASSLGSTGIYGYTF. The CDR3 coding sequence is TGTGCCAGCAGCTTGGGATCGACAGGGATCTATGGCTACACCTTC.

The chain couples TRBV6-1 to TRBJ1-5; D is uncertain. The CDR3 contains 13 residues. Trimming removed 7 bases at V and 0 bases at J, with 7 bases between. CDR1 is MNHNS, CDR2 SASEGT, per germline. The CDR3 spells CASKDYSNQPQHF. Written as DNA, the CDR3 is TGTGCCAGCAAGGACTATAGCAATCAGCCCCAGCATTTT.

This clone has only one observation. The chain is built from TRBV5-4 and TRBJ2-3; 15 bases fit TRBD2. There are 16 residues in the CDR3. Germline-derived CDR1 and CDR2 are SGHNT and YYREEE (reference sequence). V dropped 4 bases and J dropped 5; count of bases not matched to a gene: 5. The CDR3 nucleotides are TGTGCCAGCAGCCAGGGACTAGCGGGGGGAGGAGATACGCAGTATTTT. It encodes CASSQGLAGGGDTQYF. The full variable domain, in which reference TRBV5-4 and TRBJ2-3 provide the parts outside the CDR3, is ETGVTQSPTHLIKTRGQQVTLRCSSQSGHNTVSWYQQALGQGPQFIFQYYREEENGRGNFPPRFSGLQFPNYSSELNVNALELDDSALYLCASSQGLAGGGDTQYFGPGTRLTVL.

J is TRBJ1-2 and V is TRBV19; no clear D. CDR1 is LNHDA and CDR2 is SQIVND in the germline V gene (reference sequence). The CDR3 spans 15 residues. The V and J ends lost 5 bases and 2 bases respectively, with 15 bases between them. The CDR3 here is CASSPSLGGNYGYTF. In DNA, the CDR3 is TGTGCCAGTAGTCCTTCCTTAGGAGGGAACTATGGCTACACCTTC.

The J gene is TRBJ1-2, the V gene TRBV7-9, with 7 nucleotides matching TRBD1. The germline gives CDR1 SEHNR, CDR2 FQNEAQ (reference sequence). V shed 5 bases, J shed 2 bases, and the junction held 8 bases outside the gene matches. The CDR3 spans 15 residues. The CDR3: CASSPLEGANYGYTF. The CDR3 DNA reads as TGTGCCAGCAGCCCTCTTGAGGGGGCGAACTATGGCTACACCTTC. Based on the CDR3 plus reference TRBV7-9 and TRBJ1-2, the full variable domain is DTGVSQNPRHKITKRGQNVTFRCDPISEHNRLYWYRQTLGQGPEFLTYFQNEAQLEKSRLLSDRFSAERPKGSFSTLEIQRTEQGDSAMYLCASSPLEGANYGYTFGSGTRLTVV.

The chain employs TRBV6-1 and TRBJ2-4; D may be TRBD1 (6 bases). Germline CDR1 MNHNS, CDR2 SASEGT. The V end was cut by 4 bases, the J end by 8 bases, with 15 bases between. The length of the CDR3 is 14 residues. The CDR3 loop is CASSVQGGGDIQYF. The DNA of the CDR3 is TGTGCCAGCAGTGTACAAGGGGGTGGTGACATTCAGTACTTC.

This chain uses TRBV7-2 with TRBJ1-1; unclear D gene. V lost 5 bases and J 1 base, leaving 11 bases between the germline ends. The CDR3 totals 14 residues. Germline values: CDR1 SGHTA, CDR2 FQGNSA. CDR3 in amino acids: CASSPSAGNTEAFF. The CDR3 DNA reads as TGTGCCAGCAGCCCATCAGCGGGGAACACTGAAGCTTTCTTT.

This chain joins TRBV5-3 and TRBJ1-1; D uncertain. TRBV5-3 is designated an ORF whose function remains uncertain. This CDR3 has 15 residues. Trimming cost V 2 bases and J 0 bases, with 11 bases left between them. The CDR3 reads CARSLEGALNTEAFF. The CDR3 DNA follows: TGTGCCAGAAGCTTAGAGGGAGCGTTGAACACTGAAGCTTTCTTT.

The chain has TRBV20-1 and TRBJ2-3, with D perhaps matching TRBD2 (6 bases). The V end lost 3 bases, the J end lost 11 bases, and 12 bases lay between the germline ends. The CDR3 covers 11 residues. Germline lookup yields CDR1 DFQATT and CDR2 SNEGSKA (reference sequence). This CDR3 is CSASEASEQYF. The CDR3 coding sequence is TGCAGTGCTAGTGAGGCTAGCGAGCAGTATTTT.